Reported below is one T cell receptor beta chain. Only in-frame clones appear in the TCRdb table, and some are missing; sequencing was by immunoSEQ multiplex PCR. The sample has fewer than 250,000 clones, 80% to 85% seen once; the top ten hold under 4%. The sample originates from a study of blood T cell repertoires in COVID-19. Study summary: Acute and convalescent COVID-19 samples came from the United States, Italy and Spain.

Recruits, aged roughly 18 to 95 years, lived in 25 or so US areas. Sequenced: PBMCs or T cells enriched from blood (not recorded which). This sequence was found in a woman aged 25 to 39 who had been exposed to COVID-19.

The CDR3 is CASSLWGRGPTNEKLFF. CDR3 DNA: TGTGCCAGCAGTTTATGGGGCAGGGGGCCCACTAATGAAAAACTGTTTTTT. The chain is built from TRBV27 and TRBJ1-4, with 8 bases fitting TRBD1. J gave up 2 bases and V 1 base, and 6 bases lay outside the gene matches. Germline V gene sequence: CDR1 MNHEY, CDR2 SMNVEV (reference sequence). CDR3 length: 17 amino acids.